These 7 T cell receptor beta chains were sequenced from one sample in a study of CD8+CD57+ T cells in acquired aplastic anemia. TCR beta VDJ and CDR3 were profiled, and genomic DNA was the template. TCRdb itself ran the reads through MiXCR, one entry per CDR3 protein. The sample has 150,000 to 200,000 distinct CDR3 sequences, under 75% seen once; the top ten hold over 40%. Sequencing was carried out using sorted CD4+, CD8+, or CD8+CD57+ T cells (not recorded which) from PBMCs. The source is a human donor in good health.

V gene TRBV25-1 combines with J gene TRBJ2-5, with D possibly matching TRBD2 (5 bases). Germline V CDR1 and CDR2: MGHDK, SYGVNS. V was pared by 4 bases and J by 5 bases, with 20 bases between. The CDR3 loop spans 16 amino acids. The CDR3 loop is CASSGFEGPDWETQYF. As DNA, the CDR3 is TGTGCCAGCAGTGGATTCGAGGGCCCGGATTGGGAGACCCAGTACTTC.

The sample holds a few counts of this clonotype. This chain uses TRBV7-6 with TRBJ2-7; TRBD2 might be the D (6 bases). The CDR3 is 12 residues long. The germline V and J ends were trimmed by 5 bases and 5 bases, with 10 bases remaining between them. Germline CDR1 is SGHVS and CDR2 is FNYEAQ. CDR3 coding DNA: TGTGCCAGCAGCGTCTCGGGGGACGAGCAGTACTTC. It translates to CASSVSGDEQYF.

The chain is built from TRBV5-1 and TRBJ1-2, with D unclear. Trimming left V 7 bases short and J 3 bases short, with 7 bases between. CDR1 SGHRS and CDR2 YFSETQ come from the germline V gene. This CDR3 has 11 residues. The CDR3: CASPVYYGYTF. The CDR3 DNA is TGCGCCAGCCCTGTCTACTATGGCTACACCTTC.

In this sample, this clonotype turned up many times. V is TRBV9 and J is TRBJ2-1; weak D call: TRBD1 (5 bases). The germline V gene encodes CDR1 SGDLS and CDR2 YYNGEE. The CDR3 spans 12 residues. Deletions cut 4 bases from V and 7 bases from J, with 9 bases between. CDR3 in amino acids: CASSLTGNEQFF. The CDR3 DNA reads as TGTGCCAGCAGCCTAACAGGAAATGAGCAGTTCTTC.

The chain has TRBV20-1 and TRBJ1-5; no firm D call. The CDR3 spans 15 residues. CDR1 DFQATT and CDR2 SNEGSKA come from the germline V gene (reference sequence). V gave up 3 bases and J gave up 3 bases, with 15 bases separating them. The CDR3 is CSARRFVGNNQPQHF. Written as DNA, the CDR3 is TGCAGTGCTAGGCGATTCGTGGGGAACAATCAGCCCCAGCATTTT.

This chain links TRBV7-2 with TRBJ1-1, with 10 bases aligning to TRBD1. The CDR3 sequence is 16 residues long. J lost 1 base, V lost 6 bases, and 8 bases had no gene match. The germline V gene has CDR1 SGHTA and CDR2 FQGNSA. CDR3 protein: CASSTGTGAENTEAFF. As DNA, the CDR3 is TGTGCCAGCAGTACCGGGACAGGGGCGGAGAACACTGAAGCTTTCTTT.

This clonotype was counted a few times. The J gene is TRBJ1-1, the V gene TRBV2; D gene uncertain. The CDR3 sequence is 10 residues long. The germline CDR1 and CDR2 sequences are SNHLY and FYNNEI. The ends were cut back, 5 bases at V and 11 bases at J, with 9 bases in the middle. The CDR3 is CASSYQRAFF. CDR3 bases: TGTGCCAGCAGTTACCAGCGGGCTTTCTTT.